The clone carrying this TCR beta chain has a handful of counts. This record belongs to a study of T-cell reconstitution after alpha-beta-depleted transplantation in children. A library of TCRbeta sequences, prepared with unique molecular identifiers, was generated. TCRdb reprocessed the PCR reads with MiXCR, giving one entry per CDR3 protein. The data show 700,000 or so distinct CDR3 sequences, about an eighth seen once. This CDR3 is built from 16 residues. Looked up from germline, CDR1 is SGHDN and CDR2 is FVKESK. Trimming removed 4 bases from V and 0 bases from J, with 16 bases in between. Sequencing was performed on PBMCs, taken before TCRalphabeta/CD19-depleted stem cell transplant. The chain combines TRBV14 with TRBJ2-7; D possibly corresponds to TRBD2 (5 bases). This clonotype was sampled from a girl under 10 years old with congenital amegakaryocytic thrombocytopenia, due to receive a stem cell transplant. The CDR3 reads CASSPLASRSSYEQYF. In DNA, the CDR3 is TGTGCCAGCAGCCCCTTAGCGAGCCGAAGCTCCTACGAGCAGTACTTC.